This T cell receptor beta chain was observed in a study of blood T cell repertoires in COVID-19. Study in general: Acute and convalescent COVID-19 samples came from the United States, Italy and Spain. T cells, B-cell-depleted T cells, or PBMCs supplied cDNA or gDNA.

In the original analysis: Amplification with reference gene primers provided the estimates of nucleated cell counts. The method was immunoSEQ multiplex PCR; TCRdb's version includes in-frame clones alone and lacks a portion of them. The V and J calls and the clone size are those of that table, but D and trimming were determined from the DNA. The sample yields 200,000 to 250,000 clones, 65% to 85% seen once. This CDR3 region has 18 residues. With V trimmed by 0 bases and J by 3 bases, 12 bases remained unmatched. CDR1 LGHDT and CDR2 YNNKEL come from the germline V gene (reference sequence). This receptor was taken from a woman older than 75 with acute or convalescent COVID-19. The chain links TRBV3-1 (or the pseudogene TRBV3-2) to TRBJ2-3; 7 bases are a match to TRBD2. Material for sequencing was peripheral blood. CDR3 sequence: CASSQDGRALGSTDTQYF. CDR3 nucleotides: TGTGCCAGCAGCCAAGATGGGAGGGCTTTGGGGTCAACAGATACGCAGTATTTT.